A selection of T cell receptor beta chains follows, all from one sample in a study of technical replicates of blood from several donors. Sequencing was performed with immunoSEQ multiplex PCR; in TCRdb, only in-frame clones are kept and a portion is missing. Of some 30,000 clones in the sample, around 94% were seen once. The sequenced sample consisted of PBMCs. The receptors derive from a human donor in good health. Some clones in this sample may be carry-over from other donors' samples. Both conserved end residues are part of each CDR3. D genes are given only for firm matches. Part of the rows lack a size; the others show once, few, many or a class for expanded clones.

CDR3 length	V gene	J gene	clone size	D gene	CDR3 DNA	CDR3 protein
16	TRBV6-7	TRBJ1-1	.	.	TGTGCCAGCAGTTACACCCCAGGGAGGGGATGGACTGAAGCTTTCTTT	CASSYTPGRGWTEAFF
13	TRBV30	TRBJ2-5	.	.	TGTGCCGGCCTGACAGGTATCCAAGAGACCCAGTACTTC	CAGLTGIQETQYF
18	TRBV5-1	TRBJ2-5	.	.	TGCGCCAGCAGCTTGGTATGGCAACGGGGTAAGTACCAAGAGACCCAGTACTTC	CASSLVWQRGKYQETQYF
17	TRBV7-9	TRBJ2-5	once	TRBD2	TGTGCCAGCAGCTCAATGGGACTAGCGGGAGGGCCAGAGACCCAGTACTTC	CASSSMGLAGGPETQYF
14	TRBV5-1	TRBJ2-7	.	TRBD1	TGCGCCAGCAGCTTGGGACAGGGGTTCTACGAGCAGTACTTC	CASSLGQGFYEQYF
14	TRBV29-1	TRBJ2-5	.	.	TGCAGCGTTAACAGGGGGGGGAGGCAAGAGACCCAGTACTTC	CSVNRGGRQETQYF
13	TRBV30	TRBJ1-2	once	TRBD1	TGTGCCATGGCTGTCGGGGACAGGTCCGGCTACACCTTC	CAMAVGDRSGYTF
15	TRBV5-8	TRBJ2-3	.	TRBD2	TGTGCCAGCAGCTTAGCGGGAGATAGGGCAGATACGCAGTATTTT	CASSLAGDRADTQYF
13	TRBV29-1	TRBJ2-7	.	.	TGCAGCATCCTACCCCAGGTTGGCTACGAGCAGTACTTC	CSILPQVGYEQYF
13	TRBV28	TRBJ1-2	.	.	TGTGCCAGCAGCATCGGGGGGAACTATGGCTACACCTTC	CASSIGGNYGYTF
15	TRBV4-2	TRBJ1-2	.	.	TGTGCCAGCAGCCAAGGTAACCGGGATCAAAGAGGCTACACCTTC	CASSQGNRDQRGYTF
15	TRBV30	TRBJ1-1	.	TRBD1	TGTGCCTGGAGTGTACGAGGGGGCGCTGCAACTGAAGCTTTCTTT	CAWSVRGGAATEAFF
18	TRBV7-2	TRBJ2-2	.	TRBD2	TGTGCCAGCAGCCGTGGACTAGCGGGGGGGCGGTATGGCGGGGAGCTGTTTTTT	CASSRGLAGGRYGGELFF
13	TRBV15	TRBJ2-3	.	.	TGTGCCACCAGCAGAGATCCCCAGGCTTCGCGGTATTTT	CATSRDPQASRYF
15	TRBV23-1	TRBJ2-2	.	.	TGCGCCAGCAGTCAATGGCAGGGAGGCACCGGGGAGCTGTTTTTT	CASSQWQGGTGELFF
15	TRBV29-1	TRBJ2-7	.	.	TGCAGCGTTGAAGATCGGGGGACGGGAAAGAACGAGCAGTACTTC	CSVEDRGTGKNEQYF
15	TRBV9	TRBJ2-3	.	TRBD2	TGTGCCAGCAGCGGACCGGGACTAATGTCAGATACGCAGTATTTT	CASSGPGLMSDTQYF
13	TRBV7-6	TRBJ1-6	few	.	TGTGCCAGTGCGACAGGACTCAATTCACCCCTCCACTTT	CASATGLNSPLHF
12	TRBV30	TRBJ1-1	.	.	TGTGCCTGGAGTTCAGGGCTCCTTGAAGCTTTCTTT	CAWSSGLLEAFF
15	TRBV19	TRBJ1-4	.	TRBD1	TGTGCCAGTAGTACAAACAGGGGACCCCTGTTGGGACTGTTTTTT	CASSTNRGPLLGLFF
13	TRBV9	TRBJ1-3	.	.	TGTGCCAGCAGTGAACTCTCTGGAAACACCATATATTTT	CASSELSGNTIYF
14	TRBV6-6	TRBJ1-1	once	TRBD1	TGTGCCAGCAGGCCGGGACAGGGTTCGATTGAAGCTTTCTTT	CASRPGQGSIEAFF
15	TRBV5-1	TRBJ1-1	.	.	TGCGCCAGCAGCCCCCAAGAGGGAGGGGACACTGAAGCTTTCTTT	CASSPQEGGDTEAFF
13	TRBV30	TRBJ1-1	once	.	TGTGCCTCCCGGCCAGGGTTGAATTCTGAAGCTTTCTTT	CASRPGLNSEAFF
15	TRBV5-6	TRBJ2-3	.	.	TGTGCCAGCAGCTTGGGGCAGGCAGTCACAGATACGCAGTATTTT	CASSLGQAVTDTQYF
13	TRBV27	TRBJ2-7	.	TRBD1	TGTGCCAGCAGCGGTACAGGGGAGTACGAGCAGTACTTC	CASSGTGEYEQYF
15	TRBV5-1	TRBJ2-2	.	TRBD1	TGCGCCAGCAGCTCAGGACAGGGGGCCGGCGGGGAGCTGTTTTTT	CASSSGQGAGGELFF
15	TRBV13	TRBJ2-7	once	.	TGTGCCAGCAGCTTACGTGGGGCCGTTCTCTACGAGCAGTACTTC	CASSLRGAVLYEQYF
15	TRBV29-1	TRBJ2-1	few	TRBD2	TGCAGCGCTATTAGCGGGGGGGCCATTTACAATGAGCAGTTCTTC	CSAISGGAIYNEQFF
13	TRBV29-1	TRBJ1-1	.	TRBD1	TGCAGCGTTCTCAGGGGGGAGAACACTGAAGCTTTCTTT	CSVLRGENTEAFF
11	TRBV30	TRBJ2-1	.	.	TGTGCCTGGGGGAGGGGGAATGAGCAGTTCTTC	CAWGRGNEQFF
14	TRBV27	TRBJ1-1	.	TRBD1	TGTGCCAGCAGTCCCCGGTCAGGGGGGCCTGAAGCTTTCTTT	CASSPRSGGPEAFF
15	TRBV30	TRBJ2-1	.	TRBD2	TGTGCCTGGAGTGGCCCGGGACTAGCGGGATATGAGCAGTTCTTC	CAWSGPGLAGYEQFF
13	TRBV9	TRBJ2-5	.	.	TGTGCCAGCAGCGGGAGGGTTATGGAGACCCAGTACTTC	CASSGRVMETQYF
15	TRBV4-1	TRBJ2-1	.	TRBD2	TGCGCCAGCAGCCAAATTAGCGGGGACTACAATGAGCAGTTCTTC	CASSQISGDYNEQFF
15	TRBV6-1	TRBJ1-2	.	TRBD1	TGTGCCAGCAGTGTACTTGGGACAGGGAACTATGGCTACACCTTC	CASSVLGTGNYGYTF
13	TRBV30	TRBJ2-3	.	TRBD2	TGTGCTCAGGGACTAGCAGGCACAGATACGCAGTATTTT	CAQGLAGTDTQYF
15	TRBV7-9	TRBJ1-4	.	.	TGTGCCAGCAGCTTCTCCGGTGGGGCGGTTGAAAAACTGTTTTTT	CASSFSGGAVEKLFF
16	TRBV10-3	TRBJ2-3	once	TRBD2	TGTGCCATCAGTGAGCTACTAGCGGGAGAAACAGATACGCAGTATTTT	CAISELLAGETDTQYF
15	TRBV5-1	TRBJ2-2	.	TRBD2	TGCGCCAGCAGCTTGAGCGGGAGGTCCGGCGGGGAGCTGTTTTTT	CASSLSGRSGGELFF
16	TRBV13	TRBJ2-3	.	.	TGTGCCAGCAGCTTAGGACAGGTGGTTTTTTCAGATACGCAGTATTTT	CASSLGQVVFSDTQYF
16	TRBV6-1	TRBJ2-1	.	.	TGTGCCAGCAGTGATGTAGCGCCCAGCTCCTACAATGAGCAGTTCTTC	CASSDVAPSSYNEQFF
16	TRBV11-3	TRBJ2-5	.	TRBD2	TGTGCCAGCAGCTTGACCGGGAGGGGAGGTCAAGAGACCCAGTACTTC	CASSLTGRGGQETQYF
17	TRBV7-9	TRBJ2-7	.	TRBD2	TGTGCCAGCAGCCCTCGGTCTAAAGCGGGGTGGTCTCTCGAGCAGTACTTC	CASSPRSKAGWSLEQYF
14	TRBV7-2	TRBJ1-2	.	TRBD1	TGTGCCAGCAGCCCACAGGGGTTCAACTATGGCTACACCTTC	CASSPQGFNYGYTF
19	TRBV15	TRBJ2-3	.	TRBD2	TGTGCCACCAGCAGCTGGGGCTTCACTAGCGGGGGGTCCACAGATACGCAGTATTTT	CATSSWGFTSGGSTDTQYF
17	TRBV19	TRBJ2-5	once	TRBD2	TGTGCCAGTAGTCCCTCCCGAGGGGAGCGGGGGTGGGAGACCCAGTACTTC	CASSPSRGERGWETQYF
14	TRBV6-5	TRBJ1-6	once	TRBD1	TGTGCCAGCAGGATCGACAGGGGGAATTCACCCCTCCACTTT	CASRIDRGNSPLHF
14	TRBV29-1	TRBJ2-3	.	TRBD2	TGCAGCGTTGGTCTGCGGGGGAGCACAGATACGCAGTATTTT	CSVGLRGSTDTQYF
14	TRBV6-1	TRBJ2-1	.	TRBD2	TGTGCCAGCACGCGCGGGAGCGTCAACAATGAGCAGTTCTTC	CASTRGSVNNEQFF
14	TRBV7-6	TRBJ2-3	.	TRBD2	TGTGCCAGCAGCTCCGCGGGGGACACAGATACGCAGTATTTT	CASSSAGDTDTQYF
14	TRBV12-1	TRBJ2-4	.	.	TGTGCCAGCAGACTCGGACAGGGAGAAAACATTCAGTACTTC	CASRLGQGENIQYF
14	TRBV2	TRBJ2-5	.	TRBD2	TGTGCCAGCAGCCCAGCGGGGGGGCGCGAGACCCAGTACTTC	CASSPAGGRETQYF
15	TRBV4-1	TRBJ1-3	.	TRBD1	TGCGCCAGCAGCCAGGGACAGGTCTCTGGAAACACCATATATTTT	CASSQGQVSGNTIYF